These T cell receptor beta chains were read from a single sample in a study of vaccination and CD4 T cells after COVID-19. TCRdb fed the PCR reads into MiXCR, producing one record per CDR3 protein. The data hold just under 20,000 distinct CDR3 sequences, with around three fifths observed a single time. Antigen specificity for these receptors is unknown. Input material: CD4+ T cells from blood, cultured in vitro. The receptors originated from a human donor who had recovered from COVID-19. The CDR3 runs from the conserved cysteine through the conserved F or W. The order of the fields is clone size, D gene, V gene, J gene, CDR3 protein, CDR3 DNA. D genes are given only for firm matches. Rows may omit the clone size; those that give it use once, few, many or a size class.

.	TRBD2	TRBV5-1	TRBJ2-2	CASSQRAGGTGELFF	TGCGCCAGCAGCCAAAGGGCGGGGGGCACCGGGGAGCTGTTTTTT
few	.	TRBV7-2	TRBJ1-5	CASSLEPGQPQHF	TGTGCCAGCAGCTTAGAGCCAGGACAGCCCCAGCATTTT
.	.	TRBV27	TRBJ2-7	CASSPGDLMSYEQYF	TGTGCCAGCAGTCCCGGGGACTTGATGTCCTACGAGCAGTACTTC
.	TRBD1	TRBV2	TRBJ2-2	CASRQGGTGELFF	TGTGCCAGCAGACAGGGGGGCACCGGGGAGCTGTTTTTT
.	.	TRBV11-2	TRBJ2-1	CASSPGPNEQFF	TGTGCCAGCAGTCCAGGGCCCAATGAGCAGTTCTTC
.	.	TRBV6-2/TRBV6-3	TRBJ1-1	CASSYSIETEAFF	TGTGCCAGCAGTTACTCGATTGAAACTGAAGCTTTCTTT
.	.	TRBV5-6	TRBJ1-2	CASRPVSGGAYGYTF	TGTGCCAGCAGACCGGTGAGCGGGGGCGCCTATGGCTACACCTTC
few	.	TRBV6-5	TRBJ1-6	CASSYWRDSPLHF	TGTGCCAGCAGTTACTGGAGGGATTCACCCCTCCACTTT
few	TRBD1	TRBV27	TRBJ2-4	CASRPTGVENIQYF	TGTGCCAGCAGACCGACAGGGGTGGAAAACATTCAGTACTTC
.	.	TRBV14	TRBJ1-5	CASSASYSNQPQHF	TGTGCCAGCAGCGCGAGTTATAGCAATCAGCCCCAGCATTTT
.	.	TRBV19	TRBJ1-5	CASSTLWGQPQHF	TGTGCCAGTAGTACCCTTTGGGGGCAGCCCCAGCATTTT
.	.	TRBV5-4	TRBJ2-2	CASSIGDNPLPTGELFF	TGTGCCAGCAGCATCGGCGACAACCCTCTCCCGACCGGGGAGCTGTTTTTT
few	TRBD2	TRBV10-3	TRBJ2-1	CAISGRTSGTYNEQFF	TGTGCCATCAGCGGTAGGACTAGCGGGACTTACAATGAGCAGTTCTTC
.	TRBD2	TRBV25-1	TRBJ2-7	CASSAWAGGGGEQYF	TGTGCCAGCAGTGCCTGGGCGGGAGGAGGAGGCGAGCAGTACTTC
.	.	TRBV7-3	TRBJ2-7	CASSPSGADYEQYF	TGTGCCAGCAGCCCCTCTGGGGCAGACTACGAGCAGTACTTC
.	.	TRBV11-3	TRBJ1-1	CASSTPGGGRSTEAFF	TGTGCCAGCAGTACACCCGGGGGGGGGAGGTCCACTGAAGCTTTCTTT
once	.	TRBV4-1	TRBJ2-1	CASSRIGLKQFF	TGCGCCAGCAGCCGCATCGGACTCAAGCAGTTCTTC
few	TRBD2	TRBV10-1	TRBJ2-5	CASSSSGDGETQYF	TGCGCCAGCAGTTCCAGCGGGGATGGGGAGACCCAGTACTTC
few	TRBD2	TRBV7-8	TRBJ2-2	CASSLVRGTSAGELFF	TGTGCCAGCAGCTTAGTCAGAGGAACTAGCGCAGGGGAGCTGTTTTTT
.	.	TRBV20-1	TRBJ2-5	CSASGAGLQETQYF	TGCAGTGCTAGCGGTGCGGGACTCCAAGAGACCCAGTACTTC
.	.	TRBV18	TRBJ2-5	CASRAPGEHQETQYF	TGTGCCAGCCGCGCTCCCGGAGAACACCAAGAGACCCAGTACTTC
.	TRBD2	TRBV2	TRBJ2-5	CASSVAGVRETQYF	TGTGCCAGCAGTGTTGCGGGAGTCCGCGAGACCCAGTACTTC